One sample yielded the 18 T cell receptor beta chains listed below, sequenced in a study of blood T cell repertoires in COVID-19. TCRdb keeps only in-frame clones here, not all; method: immunoSEQ multiplex PCR. The sample comprises tens of thousands of clones, 85% to 90% of which are singletons, and approximately 20% rests with the top ten. Input material: peripheral blood. Every receptor here comes from an older woman with COVID-19, enrolled during active disease.

The rearrangement links TRBV5-1 to TRBJ2-1; 14 bases line up with TRBD2. With V trimmed by 4 bases and J by 4 bases, 10 bases remained unmatched. The CDR3 has 18 residues. Germline V gives CDR1 SGHRS, CDR2 YFSETQ. CDR3 loop: CASSPGTSGSIRYNEQFF. The CDR3 bases are TGCGCCAGCAGCCCCGGGACTAGCGGGAGTATTAGGTACAATGAGCAGTTCTTC.

The chain couples TRBV7-2 to TRBJ2-7; 8 nucleotides match TRBD2. Germline CDR1 SGHTA, CDR2 FQGNSA. Trimming removed 3 bases from V and 0 bases from J; junction bases left unmatched: 4. The CDR3 consists of 15 residues. This CDR3 is CASSLKREPSYEQYF. The CDR3 DNA is TGTGCCAGCAGCTTGAAGCGGGAGCCCTCCTACGAGCAGTACTTC.

The V gene is TRBV19, the J gene TRBJ2-7; 10 bases are a match to TRBD2. This CDR3 spans 15 amino acids. The germline CDR1 and CDR2 sequences are LNHDA and SQIVND (reference sequence). Trimming cost V 6 bases and J 0 bases; bases outside gene matches: 5. The CDR3 loop is CASRLAGGHSYEQYF. The CDR3, as DNA: TGTGCCAGTAGATTAGCGGGAGGACACTCCTACGAGCAGTACTTC.

V and J are TRBV4-3 and TRBJ1-1, with 8 bases identical to TRBD1. This CDR3 is 16 amino acids long. Germline V gene data show CDR1 as LGHNA and CDR2 as YSLEER. V shed 0 bases, J shed 4 bases, and the junction held 7 bases outside the gene matches. CDR3 amino acids: CASSQEYRGSSTEAFF. CDR3 in DNA: TGCGCCAGCAGCCAAGAATACAGGGGGAGCAGCACTGAAGCTTTCTTT.

A few counts support this clone. The CDR3 DNA reads TGTGCCAGCTCACGGGAGACAGGGGGTCACACCGGGGAGCTGTTTTTT. Its translation: CASSRETGGHTGELFF. The chain employs TRBV18 and TRBJ2-2; 9 bases fit TRBD1. The germline gives CDR1 KGHSH, CDR2 LQKENI. The J segment lost 3 bases and the V segment lost 4 bases, leaving 6 bases of the junction unmatched. The CDR3 spans 16 residues.

The rearrangement uses TRBV5-4 and TRBJ2-5, with 8 bases aligning to TRBD2. The trim removed 2 bases at V and 5 bases at J, leaving 5 bases unmatched. The CDR3 length is 14 residues. Germline V gene data show CDR1 as SGHNT and CDR2 as YYREEE (reference sequence). The CDR3 is CASSLGQRGETQYF. CDR3 nucleotides: TGTGCCAGCAGCTTAGGACAGCGGGGGGAGACCCAGTACTTC. The entire variable domain, with the rest obtained from reference TRBV5-4 and TRBJ2-5, is as follows: ETGVTQSPTHLIKTRGQQVTLRCSSQSGHNTVSWYQQALGQGPQFIFQYYREEENGRGNFPPRFSGLQFPNYSSELNVNALELDDSALYLCASSLGQRGETQYFGPGTRLLVL.

The chain links TRBV19 to TRBJ1-5; D is possibly TRBD1 (5 bases). The CDR3 is 15 amino acids. Between the trimmed V and J ends, which lost 6 bases and 0 bases, there was a span of 12 bases. From germline, CDR1 is LNHDA and CDR2 SQIVND (reference sequence). CDR3 DNA: TGTGCCAGTAGCTCCCGGGGGAATAGCAATCAGCCCCAGCATTTT. It encodes CASSSRGNSNQPQHF.

This clone has a single count. This chain connects TRBV10-3 to TRBJ2-7, with 10 bases matching TRBD1. CDR1 and CDR2 (germline): ENHRY, SYGVKD. The length of the CDR3 is 14 residues. Unmatched junction bases numbered 8, after V lost 6 bases and J lost 6 bases. CDR3 sequence (DNA): TGTGCCATCAGCCGGGACAGGGGATTCCTCGAGCAGTACTTC. Translated, it gives CAISRDRGFLEQYF.

This chain joins TRBV3-1 (or the pseudogene TRBV3-2) and TRBJ2-1; 7 bases line up with TRBD1. Germline V gene lookup returns CDR1 LGHDT and CDR2 YNNKEL (reference sequence). This CDR3 has 18 residues. Trimming took 1 base from V and 2 from J; bases not matched to a gene: 11. The CDR3 loop is CASSQGQGRRVPYNEQFF. The CDR3 nucleotides read TGTGCCAGCAGCCAAGGACAGGGTCGAAGGGTCCCCTACAATGAGCAGTTCTTC.

The chain is built from TRBV19 and TRBJ2-3; no clear D. The V end was cut by 5 bases, the J end by 2 bases, with 14 bases between. CDR1 is LNHDA and CDR2 is SQIVND in the germline V gene (reference sequence). CDR3 length: 15 residues. In DNA form, the CDR3 reads TGTGCCAGTAGTCCCCGTCGGTTTAACACAGATACGCAGTATTTT. The encoded protein is CASSPRRFNTDTQYF.

This clone was detected once. V gene TRBV9 combines with J gene TRBJ2-1; 8 bases line up with TRBD2. V was pared by 2 bases and J by 4 bases, with 5 bases of the junction left unmatched. The germline V gene encodes CDR1 SGDLS and CDR2 YYNGEE. The CDR3 has 15 amino acids. CDR3 coding DNA: TGTGCCAGCAGCGTCGGGGGGGCTAAGTACAATGAGCAGTTCTTC. This translates into CASSVGGAKYNEQFF.

The chain joins TRBV30 to TRBJ1-1; D is possibly TRBD1 (5 bases). The CDR3 is made up of 14 amino acids. V lost 4 bases, J lost 3 bases, and 15 bases lay in between. Germline CDR1 is GTSNPN and CDR2 is SVGIG (reference sequence). The chain's CDR3 is CAWMEGGVYTEAFF. In DNA form, the CDR3 reads TGTGCCTGGATGGAAGGAGGGGTGTACACTGAAGCTTTCTTT.

The chain joins TRBV14 to TRBJ2-7; D remains ambiguous. Germline CDR1 SGHDN, CDR2 FVKESK. The CDR3 loop spans 16 amino acids. Trimming took 1 base from V and 0 from J, leaving 13 bases between them. The chain's CDR3 is CASSQAPGFSSYEQYF. The CDR3 coding sequence is TGTGCCAGCAGCCAAGCACCAGGCTTTTCCTCCTACGAGCAGTACTTC.

In its sample, this clone was seen a few times. The chain uses TRBV9 and TRBJ1-6; the match to TRBD1 covers 8 bases. The CDR3 spans 14 residues. CDR1 is SGDLS, CDR2 YYNGEE, per germline. Unmatched junction bases numbered 7, after V lost 6 bases and J lost 8 bases. CDR3 residues: CASIGQGWHSPLHF. Written as DNA, the CDR3 is TGTGCCAGCATAGGACAGGGATGGCATTCACCCCTCCACTTT.

V is TRBV7-2 and J is TRBJ1-5; the D gene is possibly TRBD1 (6 bases). Germline-derived CDR1 and CDR2 are SGHTA and FQGNSA. With 4 bases removed from V and 0 bases from J, the gap between germline ends came to 16 bases. This CDR3 has 17 residues. CDR3 residues: CASSSHSGGYSNQPQHF. The CDR3 DNA sequence: TGTGCCAGCAGCTCGCACTCGGGGGGCTATAGCAATCAGCCCCAGCATTTT.

This rearrangement joins TRBV6-5 to TRBJ1-4; 9 nucleotides agree with TRBD1. J lost 4 bases, V lost 6 bases, and 6 bases had no gene match. The CDR3 length is 15 residues. Per the germline V gene, CDR1 is MNHEY and CDR2 is SVGAGI. DNA for the CDR3: TGTGCCAGCAGCGCAAGGGGACAGGGTAATGAAAAACTGTTTTTT. Its translation is CASSARGQGNEKLFF.

The chain combines TRBV28 with TRBJ1-4, with D perhaps matching TRBD1 (6 bases). This CDR3 is 13 amino acids long. Between the trimmed V and J ends, which lost 2 bases and 7 bases, there was a span of 8 bases. Germline V lookup: CDR1 MDHEN, CDR2 SYDVKM. CDR3 bases: TGTGCCAGCAGTTTAGCAGGGGCTGAAAAACTGTTTTTT. Translating it yields CASSLAGAEKLFF.

V usage is TRBV19 and J usage is TRBJ1-6, with 7 bases fitting TRBD1. The V and J ends lost 7 bases and 9 bases, in that order; junction bases with no gene match: 9. This CDR3 comprises 14 residues. Germline V lookup: CDR1 LNHDA, CDR2 SQIVND (reference sequence). The CDR3 DNA sequence: TGTGCCAGTACCCTGGACAGGAGTGGTTCACCCCTCCACTTT. Amino acid sequence: CASTLDRSGSPLHF.